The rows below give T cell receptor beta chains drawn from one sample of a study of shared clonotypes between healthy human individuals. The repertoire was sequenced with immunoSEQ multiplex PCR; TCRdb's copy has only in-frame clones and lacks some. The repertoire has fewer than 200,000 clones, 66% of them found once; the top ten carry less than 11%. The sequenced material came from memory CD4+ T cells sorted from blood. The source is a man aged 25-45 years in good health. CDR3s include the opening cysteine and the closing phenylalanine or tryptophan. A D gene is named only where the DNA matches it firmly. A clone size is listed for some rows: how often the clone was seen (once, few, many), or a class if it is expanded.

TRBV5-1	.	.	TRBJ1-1	CASAREVMNTEAFF	TGCGCCAGCGCCCGGGAGGTAATGAACACTGAAGCTTTCTTT
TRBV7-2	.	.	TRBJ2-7	CASSLGPSSYEQYF	TGTGCCAGCAGCTTAGGACCCAGCTCCTACGAGCAGTACTTC
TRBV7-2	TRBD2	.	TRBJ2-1	CASSRTSGSYNEQFF	TGTGCCAGCAGCCGAACTAGCGGTTCCTACAATGAGCAGTTCTTC
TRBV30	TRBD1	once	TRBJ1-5	CAWSVRDRGYQPQHF	TGTGCCTGGAGTGTTCGGGACAGGGGTTATCAGCCCCAGCATTTT
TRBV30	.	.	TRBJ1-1	CAWILGPLAEAFF	TGTGCCTGGATTCTAGGCCCCCTCGCTGAAGCTTTCTTT
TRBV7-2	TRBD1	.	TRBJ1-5	CASSLQGDQPQHF	TGTGCCAGCAGCTTACAGGGGGATCAGCCCCAGCATTTT
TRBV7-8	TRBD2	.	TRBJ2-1	CASSMTSGSYNEQFF	TGTGCCAGCAGCATGACTAGCGGGTCCTACAATGAGCAGTTCTTC
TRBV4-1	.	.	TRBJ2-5	CASRGSETQYF	TGCGCCAGCAGGGGGTCGGAGACCCAGTACTTC
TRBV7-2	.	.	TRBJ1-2	CASSPGGDNYGYTF	TGTGCCAGCAGCCCCGGTGGAGATAACTATGGCTACACCTTC
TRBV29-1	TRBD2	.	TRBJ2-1	CSVPSGRAGSYNEQFF	TGCAGCGTTCCTAGCGGGAGGGCCGGCTCCTACAATGAGCAGTTCTTC
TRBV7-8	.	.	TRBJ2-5	CASSHLAPRDKSKETQYF	TGTGCCAGCAGCCATCTCGCCCCGCGGGACAAATCCAAAGAGACCCAGTACTTC
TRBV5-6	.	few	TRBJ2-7	CASSRYGPFTYEQYF	TGTGCCAGCAGCCGTTACGGTCCTTTTACTTACGAGCAGTACTTC
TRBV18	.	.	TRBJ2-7	CASSAGGNIYEQYF	TGTGCCAGCTCAGCCGGGGGCAATATCTACGAGCAGTACTTC
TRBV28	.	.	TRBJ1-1	CASSFWGGLNTEAFF	TGTGCCAGCAGTTTCTGGGGAGGGCTGAACACTGAAGCTTTCTTT
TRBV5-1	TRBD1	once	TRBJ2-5	CASSKTGQGLRDQETQYF	TGCGCCAGCAGCAAGACGGGACAGGGGCTGAGGGACCAAGAGACCCAGTACTTC
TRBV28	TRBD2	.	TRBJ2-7	CAAGGSYEQYF	TGTGCAGCGGGAGGCTCCTACGAGCAGTACTTC
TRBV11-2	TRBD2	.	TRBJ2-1	CASSVDGGSINEQFF	TGTGCCAGCAGCGTGGATGGCGGGAGTATCAATGAGCAGTTCTTC